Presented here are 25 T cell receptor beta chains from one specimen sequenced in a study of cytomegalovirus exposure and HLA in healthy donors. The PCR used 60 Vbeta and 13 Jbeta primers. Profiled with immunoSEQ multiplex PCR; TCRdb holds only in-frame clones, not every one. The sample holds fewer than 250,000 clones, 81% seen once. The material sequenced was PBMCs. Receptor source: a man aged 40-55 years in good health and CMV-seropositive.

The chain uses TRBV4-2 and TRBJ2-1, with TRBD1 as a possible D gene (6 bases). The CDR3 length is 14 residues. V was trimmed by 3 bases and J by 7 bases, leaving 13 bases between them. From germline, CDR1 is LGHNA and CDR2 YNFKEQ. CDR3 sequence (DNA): TGTGCCAGCAGCCAGTTAGGCAGGGGAAATGAGCAGTTCTTC. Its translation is CASSQLGRGNEQFF.

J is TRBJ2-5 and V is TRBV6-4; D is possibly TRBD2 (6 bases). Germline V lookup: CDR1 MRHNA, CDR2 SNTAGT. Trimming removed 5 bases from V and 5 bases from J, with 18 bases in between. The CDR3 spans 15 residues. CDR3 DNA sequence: TGTGCCAGCAGTCTCCAACCCGGGGGTGAGGAGACCCAGTACTTC. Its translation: CASSLQPGGEETQYF.

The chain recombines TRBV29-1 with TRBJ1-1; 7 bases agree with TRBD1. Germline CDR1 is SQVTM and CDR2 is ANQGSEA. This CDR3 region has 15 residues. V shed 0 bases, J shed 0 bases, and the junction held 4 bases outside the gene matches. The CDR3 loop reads CSVEDRGILNTEAFF. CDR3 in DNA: TGCAGCGTTGAAGACAGGGGGATTCTGAACACTGAAGCTTTCTTT.

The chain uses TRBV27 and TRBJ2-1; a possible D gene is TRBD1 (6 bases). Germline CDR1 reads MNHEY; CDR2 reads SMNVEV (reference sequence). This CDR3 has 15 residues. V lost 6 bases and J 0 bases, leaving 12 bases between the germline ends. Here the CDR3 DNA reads TGTGCCAGCAGCTCCGGGACACACTCCTACAATGAGCAGTTCTTC. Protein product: CASSSGTHSYNEQFF.

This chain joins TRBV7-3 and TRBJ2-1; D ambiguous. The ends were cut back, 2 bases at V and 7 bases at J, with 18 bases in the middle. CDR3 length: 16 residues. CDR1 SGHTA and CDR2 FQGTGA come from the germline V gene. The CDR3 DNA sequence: TGTGCCAGCAGCTTAGCTAAGTTGAACTTGAGGAATGAGCAGTTCTTC. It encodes CASSLAKLNLRNEQFF.

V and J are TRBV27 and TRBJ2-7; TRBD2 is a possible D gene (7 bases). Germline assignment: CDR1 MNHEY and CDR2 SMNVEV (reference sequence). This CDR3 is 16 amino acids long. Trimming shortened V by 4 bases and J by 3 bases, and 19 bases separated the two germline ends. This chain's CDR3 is CASSSDLGGARYEQYF. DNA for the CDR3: TGTGCCAGCAGTTCCGATCTTGGGGGGGCTCGCTACGAGCAGTACTTC.

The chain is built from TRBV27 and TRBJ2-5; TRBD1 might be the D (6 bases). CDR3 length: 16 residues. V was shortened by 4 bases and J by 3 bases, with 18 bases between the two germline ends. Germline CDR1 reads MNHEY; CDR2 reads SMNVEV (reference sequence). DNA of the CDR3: TGTGCCAGCAGTTCGTACCAAAAAAACAGGGAAGAGACCCAGTACTTC. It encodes CASSSYQKNREETQYF.

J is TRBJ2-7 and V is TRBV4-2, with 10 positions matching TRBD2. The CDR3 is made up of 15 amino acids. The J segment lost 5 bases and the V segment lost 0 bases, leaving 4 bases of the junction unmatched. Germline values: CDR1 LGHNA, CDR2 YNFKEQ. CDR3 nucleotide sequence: TGTGCCAGCAGCCAAGATAGCGGGAGGCTCGACGAGCAGTACTTC. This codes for CASSQDSGRLDEQYF.

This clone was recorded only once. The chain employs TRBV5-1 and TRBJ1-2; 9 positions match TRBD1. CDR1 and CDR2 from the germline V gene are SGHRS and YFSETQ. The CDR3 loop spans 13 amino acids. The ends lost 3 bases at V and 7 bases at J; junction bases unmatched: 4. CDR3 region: CASSSGQGPGYTF. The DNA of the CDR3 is TGCGCCAGCAGCTCAGGACAGGGGCCTGGCTACACCTTC.

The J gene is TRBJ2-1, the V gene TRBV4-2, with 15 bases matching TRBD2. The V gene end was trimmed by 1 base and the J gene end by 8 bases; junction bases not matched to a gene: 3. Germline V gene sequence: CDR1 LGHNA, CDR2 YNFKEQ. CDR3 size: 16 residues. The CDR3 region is CASSQVGLAGGHEQFF. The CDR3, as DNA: TGTGCCAGCAGCCAAGTGGGACTAGCGGGAGGTCATGAGCAGTTCTTC.

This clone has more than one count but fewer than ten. The CDR3 loop is CASSYWGQGGEQYF. The CDR3 DNA sequence: TGTGCCAGCAGTTACTGGGGACAGGGAGGCGAGCAGTACTTC. The chain is built from TRBV6-5 and TRBJ2-7, with 9 bases fitting TRBD1. The V gene's germline CDR1 is MNHEY and CDR2 SVGAGI. The CDR3 is 14 amino acids. With 1 base clipped from V and 6 bases from J, the junction kept 4 bases outside the gene matches.

The CDR3 here is CSAWTGGSRELFF. In nucleotides, the CDR3 is TGCAGCGCCTGGACAGGGGGCTCGCGGGAGCTGTTTTTT. This chain uses TRBV29-1 with TRBJ2-2; 11 bases are a match to TRBD1. The CDR3 totals 13 residues. Germline V gene lookup returns CDR1 SQVTM and CDR2 ANQGSEA. The J segment lost 9 bases and the V segment lost 7 bases, leaving 7 bases of the junction unmatched.

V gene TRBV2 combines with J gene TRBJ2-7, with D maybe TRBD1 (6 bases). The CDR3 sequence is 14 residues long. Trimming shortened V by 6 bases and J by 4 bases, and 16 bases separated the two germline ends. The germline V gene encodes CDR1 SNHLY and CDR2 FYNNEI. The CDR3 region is CASSTGTSVYEQYF. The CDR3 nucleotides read TGTGCCAGCAGCACAGGGACGTCGGTGTACGAGCAGTACTTC.

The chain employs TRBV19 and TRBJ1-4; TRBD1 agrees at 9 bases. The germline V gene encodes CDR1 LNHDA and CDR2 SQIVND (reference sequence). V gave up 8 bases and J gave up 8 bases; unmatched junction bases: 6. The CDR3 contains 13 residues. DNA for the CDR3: TGTGCCAGTGCGGACAGGGGATTCGAAAAACTGTTTTTT. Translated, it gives CASADRGFEKLFF.

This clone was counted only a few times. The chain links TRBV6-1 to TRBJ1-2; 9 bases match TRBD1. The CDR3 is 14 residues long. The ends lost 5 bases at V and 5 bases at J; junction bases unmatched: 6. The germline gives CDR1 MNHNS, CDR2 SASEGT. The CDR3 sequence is CASSLQGAGYGYTF. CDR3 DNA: TGTGCCAGCAGTTTACAGGGGGCAGGGTATGGCTACACCTTC.

The CDR3 DNA is TGTGCCAGCAGTGTAGGACTAGCAAGCACAGATACGCAGTATTTT. Translation gives CASSVGLASTDTQYF. J is TRBJ2-3 and V is TRBV6-4; 8 bases are a match to TRBD2. This CDR3 is 15 amino acids long. Germline V gene data show CDR1 as MRHNA and CDR2 as SNTAGT. J was trimmed by 0 bases and V by 4 bases; bases with no gene match: 3.

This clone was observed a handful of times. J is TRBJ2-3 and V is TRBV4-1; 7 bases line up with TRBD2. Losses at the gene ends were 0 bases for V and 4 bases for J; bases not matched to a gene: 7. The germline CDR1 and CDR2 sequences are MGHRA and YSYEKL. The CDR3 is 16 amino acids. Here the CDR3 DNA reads TGCGCCAGCAGCCAAGAAGGCGGGAGCGCACCAGATACGCAGTATTTT. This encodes CASSQEGGSAPDTQYF.

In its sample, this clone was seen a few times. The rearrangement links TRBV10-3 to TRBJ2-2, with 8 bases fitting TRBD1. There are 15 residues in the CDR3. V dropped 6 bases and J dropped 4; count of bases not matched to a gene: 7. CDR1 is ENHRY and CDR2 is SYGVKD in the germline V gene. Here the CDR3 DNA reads TGTGCCATCAGCCGTACAGGGGGTGTCACCGGGGAGCTGTTTTTT. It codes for CAISRTGGVTGELFF.

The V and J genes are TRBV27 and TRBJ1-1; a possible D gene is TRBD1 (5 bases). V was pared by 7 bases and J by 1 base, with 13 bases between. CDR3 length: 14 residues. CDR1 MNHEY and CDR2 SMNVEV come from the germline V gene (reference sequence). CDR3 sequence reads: CASKWGRANTEAFF. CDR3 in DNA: TGTGCCAGCAAATGGGGCAGGGCGAACACTGAAGCTTTCTTT.

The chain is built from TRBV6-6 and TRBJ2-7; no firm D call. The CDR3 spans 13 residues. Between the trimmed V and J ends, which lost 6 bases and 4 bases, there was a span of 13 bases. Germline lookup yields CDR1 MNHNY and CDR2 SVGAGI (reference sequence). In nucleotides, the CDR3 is TGTGCCAGCAGGAACACGGCGGCATACGAGCAGTACTTC. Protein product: CASRNTAAYEQYF.

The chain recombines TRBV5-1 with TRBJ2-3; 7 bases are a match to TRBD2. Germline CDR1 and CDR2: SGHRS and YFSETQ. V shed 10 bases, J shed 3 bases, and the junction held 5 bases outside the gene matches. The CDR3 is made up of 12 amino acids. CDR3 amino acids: CACSAGTDTQYF. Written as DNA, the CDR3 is TGCGCCTGCTCAGCGGGGACAGATACGCAGTATTTT.

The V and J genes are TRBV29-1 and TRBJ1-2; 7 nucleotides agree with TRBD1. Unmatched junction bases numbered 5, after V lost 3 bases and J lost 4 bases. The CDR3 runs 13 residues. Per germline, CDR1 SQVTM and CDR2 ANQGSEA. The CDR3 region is CSVEETGIYGYTF. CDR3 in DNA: TGCAGCGTTGAGGAGACAGGGATCTATGGCTACACCTTC.

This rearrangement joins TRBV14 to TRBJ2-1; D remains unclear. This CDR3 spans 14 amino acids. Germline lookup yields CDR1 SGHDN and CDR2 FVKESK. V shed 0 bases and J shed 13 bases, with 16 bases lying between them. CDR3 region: CASSQELYSNYQFF. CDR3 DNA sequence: TGTGCCAGCAGCCAAGAATTGTACTCCAACTACCAGTTCTTC.

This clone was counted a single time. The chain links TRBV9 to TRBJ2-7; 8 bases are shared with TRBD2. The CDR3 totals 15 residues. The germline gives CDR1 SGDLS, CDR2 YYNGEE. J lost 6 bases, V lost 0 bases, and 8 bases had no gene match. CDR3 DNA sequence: TGTGCCAGCAGCGTAGGGGTCGGGGGGGCTCCCGAGCAGTACTTC. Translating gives CASSVGVGGAPEQYF.

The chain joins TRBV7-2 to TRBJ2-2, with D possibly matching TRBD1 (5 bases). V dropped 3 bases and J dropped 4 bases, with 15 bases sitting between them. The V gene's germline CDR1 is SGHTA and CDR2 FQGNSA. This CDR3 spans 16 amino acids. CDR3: CASSLEGALITGELFF. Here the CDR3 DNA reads TGTGCCAGCAGCTTGGAAGGGGCCCTGATCACCGGGGAGCTGTTTTTT.